This T cell receptor (beta chain) was sequenced in a study of vaccination and CD4 T cells after COVID-19. Across the study: Recovered-phase convalescent patients showed SARS-CoV-2 positivity by nasal swab PCR; roughly ten were mild, one severe.

This clonotype was observed a few times. Its specificity is unknown. Treatment indicated: approximately nine-day PBMC culture with coronavirus spike peptide pools or control peptides (ViraFEST assay). PBMC cultures, at approximately 2 million cells per well, received 7.5 to 10 IU/ml IL-2 and about 11 ug/ml peptide pools. V lost 2 bases, J lost 5 bases, and 11 bases stayed unmatched. CDR3 length equals 16 residues. Germline V gene sequence: CDR1 SGHTA, CDR2 FQGNSA. The Oncomine TCR Beta short-read assay sequenced DNA from cultured CD4+ T cells. Once CD4+ T cells had been cultured, genomic DNA was extracted from them. TCRdb re-derived calls from the PCR reads in MiXCR, one entry per CDR3 protein. The sample has 7,200 or so distinct CDR3 sequences, 61% seen once; the top ten hold roughly 36%.

This chain joins TRBV7-2 and TRBJ2-5, with 7 bases identical to TRBD2. The receptor was isolated from a human donor who had recovered from COVID-19. The source material was CD4+ T cells from blood, cultured in vitro. The CDR3 protein is CASSLNALAALETQYF. The CDR3 DNA follows: TGTGCCAGCAGCTTAAATGCCCTAGCGGCCCTGGAGACCCAGTACTTC.